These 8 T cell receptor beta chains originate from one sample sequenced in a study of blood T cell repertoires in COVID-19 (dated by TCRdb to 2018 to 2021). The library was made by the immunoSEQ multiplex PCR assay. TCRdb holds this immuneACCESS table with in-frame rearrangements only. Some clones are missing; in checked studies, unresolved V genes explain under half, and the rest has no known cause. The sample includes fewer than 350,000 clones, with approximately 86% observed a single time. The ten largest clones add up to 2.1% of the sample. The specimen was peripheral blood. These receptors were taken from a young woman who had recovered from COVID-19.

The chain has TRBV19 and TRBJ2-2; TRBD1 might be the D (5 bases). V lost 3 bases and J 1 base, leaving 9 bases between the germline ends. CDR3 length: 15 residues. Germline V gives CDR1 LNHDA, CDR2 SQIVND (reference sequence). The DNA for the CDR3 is TGTGCCAGTAGTATGGGGCCAGGGAACACCGGGGAGCTGTTTTTT. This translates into CASSMGPGNTGELFF.

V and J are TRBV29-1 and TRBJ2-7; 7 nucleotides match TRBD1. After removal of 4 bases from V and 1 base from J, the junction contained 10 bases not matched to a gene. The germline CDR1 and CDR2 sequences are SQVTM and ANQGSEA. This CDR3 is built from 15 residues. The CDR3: CSVVPKNRGSYEQYF. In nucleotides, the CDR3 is TGCAGCGTTGTTCCCAAGAACAGGGGATCCTACGAGCAGTACTTC.

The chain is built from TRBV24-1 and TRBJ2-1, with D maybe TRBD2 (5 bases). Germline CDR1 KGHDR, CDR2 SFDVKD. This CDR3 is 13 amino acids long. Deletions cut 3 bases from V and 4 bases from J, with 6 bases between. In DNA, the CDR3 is TGTGCCACCAGTGATCCGGGATACAATGAGCAGTTCTTC. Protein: CATSDPGYNEQFF.

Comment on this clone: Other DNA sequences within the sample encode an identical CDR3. The CDR3 is CASIGQGGTEAFF. The CDR3 region has the DNA TGTGCCAGCATCGGACAGGGAGGCACTGAAGCTTTCTTT. V is TRBV6-6 and J is TRBJ1-1; TRBD1 agrees at 8 bases. The germline V gene encodes CDR1 MNHNY and CDR2 SVGAGI (reference sequence). CDR3 length: 13 amino acids. Losses at the gene ends were 7 bases for V and 4 bases for J; bases not matched to a gene: 5.

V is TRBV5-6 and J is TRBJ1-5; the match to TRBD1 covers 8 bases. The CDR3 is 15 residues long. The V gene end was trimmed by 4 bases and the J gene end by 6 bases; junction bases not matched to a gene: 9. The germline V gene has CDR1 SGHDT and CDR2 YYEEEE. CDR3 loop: CASSADRGGVQPQHF. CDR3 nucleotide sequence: TGTGCCAGCAGCGCTGACAGGGGTGGCGTTCAGCCCCAGCATTTT.

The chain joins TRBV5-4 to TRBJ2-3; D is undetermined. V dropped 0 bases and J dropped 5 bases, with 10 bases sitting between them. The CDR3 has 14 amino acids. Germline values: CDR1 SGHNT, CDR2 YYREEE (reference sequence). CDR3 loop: CASSLGLEQDTQYF. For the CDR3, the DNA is TGTGCCAGCAGCTTGGGGTTGGAGCAAGATACGCAGTATTTT.

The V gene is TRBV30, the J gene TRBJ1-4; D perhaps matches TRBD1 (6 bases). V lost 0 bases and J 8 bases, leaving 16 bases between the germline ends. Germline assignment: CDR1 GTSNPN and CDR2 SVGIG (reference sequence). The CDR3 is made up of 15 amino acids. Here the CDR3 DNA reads TGTGCCTGGAGTGTACTTGGCAGGGGCGAAGAAAAACTGTTTTTT. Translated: CAWSVLGRGEEKLFF.

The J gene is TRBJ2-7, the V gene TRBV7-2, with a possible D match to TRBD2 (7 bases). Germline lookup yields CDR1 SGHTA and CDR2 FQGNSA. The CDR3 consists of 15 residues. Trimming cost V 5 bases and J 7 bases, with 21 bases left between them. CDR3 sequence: CASSPQRGGGKEQYF. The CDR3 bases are TGTGCCAGCAGCCCACAGCGGGGAGGGGGGAAGGAGCAGTACTTC.